One and the same sample provided the 9 T cell receptor beta chains below, sequenced in a study of cytomegalovirus exposure and HLA in healthy donors. Data came from immunoSEQ multiplex PCR; TCRdb stores just in-frame clones and leaves some out. Of 200,000 or so clones in the sample, roughly 88% were seen once. Sequenced input: PBMCs. The receptors derive from a woman in her 30s in good health and CMV-seropositive.

This chain links TRBV7-8 with TRBJ1-1; 7 nucleotides agree with TRBD1. The CDR3 consists of 13 residues. The V gene end was trimmed by 3 bases and the J gene end by 6 bases; junction bases not matched to a gene: 4. Germline lookup yields CDR1 SGHVS and CDR2 FQNEAQ. CDR3 sequence reads: CASSFQGDSEAFF. CDR3 nucleotide sequence: TGTGCCAGCAGCTTCCAGGGGGACTCTGAAGCTTTCTTT. The whole variable domain, remainder taken from reference TRBV7-8 and TRBJ1-1, is GAGVSQSPRYKVAKRGQDVALRCDPISGHVSLFWYQQALGQGPEFLTYFQNEAQLDKSGLPSDRFFAERPEGSVSTLKIQRTQQEDSAVYLCASSFQGDSEAFFGQGTRLTVV.

The chain is built from TRBV19 and TRBJ2-4; D is unclear. The V end lost 10 bases, the J end lost 6 bases, and 19 bases lay between the germline ends. Looked up from germline, CDR1 is LNHDA and CDR2 is SQIVND (reference sequence). The length of the CDR3 is 14 residues. The DNA for the CDR3 is TGTGCCACCGCCACTTTCGAGGCCCCAAACATTCAGTACTTC. Amino acid sequence: CATATFEAPNIQYF.

This clone has a handful of counts. The V and J genes are TRBV5-1 and TRBJ1-2; TRBD1 is a possible D gene (6 bases). The CDR3 covers 14 residues. Germline loops: CDR1 SGHRS, CDR2 YFSETQ. V lost 2 bases and J lost 8, with 16 bases in between. CDR3 DNA sequence: TGCGCCAGCAGCTTCGGAATACAGGGCCAGGGCTACACCTTC. This gives the protein CASSFGIQGQGYTF.

CDR3 bases: TGTGCCAGCAGCCCCCCAAGCCCAGGAAACACCATATATTTT. This codes for CASSPPSPGNTIYF. The chain couples TRBV9 to TRBJ1-3, with unresolved D. V lost 4 bases, J lost 4 bases, and 12 bases lay in between. The CDR3 sequence is 14 residues long. The germline gives CDR1 SGDLS, CDR2 YYNGEE. Full variable domain (rest looked up from reference TRBV9 and TRBJ1-3): DSGVTQTPKHLITATGQRVTLRCSPRSGDLSVYWYQQSLDQGLQFLIQYYNGEERAKGNILERFSAQQFPDLHSELNLSSLELGDSALYFCASSPPSPGNTIYFGEGSWLTVV.

The V call is TRBV6-4, the J call TRBJ2-5, with a possible D match to TRBD1 (6 bases). The CDR3 is 14 amino acids. V was shortened by 8 bases and J by 4 bases, with 17 bases between the two germline ends. The germline V gene has CDR1 MRHNA and CDR2 SNTAGT. DNA of the CDR3: TGTGCCAGCCGACGACAACAGGGTGGAGAGACCCAGTACTTC. This sequence encodes CASRRQQGGETQYF.

The chain recombines TRBV10-3 with TRBJ1-5; a possible D gene is TRBD1 (6 bases). V lost 2 bases and J 7 bases, leaving 12 bases between the germline ends. CDR3 length equals 14 residues. Germline V gives CDR1 ENHRY, CDR2 SYGVKD. Written as DNA, the CDR3 is TGTGCCATCAGTGAGACAACCCAGGGGCAGCCCCAGCATTTT. Protein product: CAISETTQGQPQHF.

The chain is built from TRBV11-2 and TRBJ2-1; 9 bases match TRBD2. J was trimmed by 4 bases and V by 7 bases; bases with no gene match: 14. The germline CDR1 and CDR2 sequences are SGHAT and FQNNGV. The CDR3 length is 17 residues. Here the CDR3 reads CASTSTRLSGRYNEQFF. CDR3 coding DNA: TGTGCCAGCACCTCGACCCGACTAAGCGGGAGGTACAATGAGCAGTTCTTC.

This rearrangement joins TRBV6-6 to TRBJ1-5; 7 bases align to TRBD1. Germline CDR1 reads MNHNY; CDR2 reads SVGAGI (reference sequence). With 4 bases clipped from V and 9 bases from J, the junction kept 12 bases outside the gene matches. There are 15 residues in the CDR3. CDR3 DNA sequence: TGTGCCAGCAGTTCCGTATCGACAGGGTCAGGGCCCCAGCATTTT. The encoded protein is CASSSVSTGSGPQHF.

J is TRBJ2-5 and V is TRBV9; 12 positions match TRBD2. Germline V gives CDR1 SGDLS, CDR2 YYNGEE. The trim removed 0 bases at V and 1 base at J, leaving 4 bases unmatched. CDR3 length equals 17 residues. The DNA of the CDR3 is TGTGCCAGCAGCGTAGGGGCTAGCGGGAGGGCCCAAGAGACCCAGTACTTC. Protein sequence: CASSVGASGRAQETQYF.